The table lists the clone carrying this T cell receptor beta chain with many counts. The antigen remains unidentified. This sample stems from a study of cytomegalovirus exposure and HLA in healthy donors. Study-wide findings and caveats: 150 to 200 TCR beta chains were listed as cytomegalovirus-associated.

J was trimmed by 6 bases and V by 5 bases; bases with no gene match: 9. CDR3 length equals 15 residues. Germline lookup yields CDR1 MNHEY and CDR2 SVGAGI. Sequencing used immunoSEQ multiplex PCR; TCRdb keeps in-frame clones, though not all of them. The sample lists roughly 120,000 clones, roughly 86% occurring once. This clonotype was obtained from a man aged 30 to 45 in good health and CMV-seronegative. This chain connects TRBV6-5 to TRBJ2-1; 8 nucleotides align to TRBD2. Sequences were obtained from PBMCs. The CDR3 here is CASSGTGGGRNEQFF. In DNA form, the CDR3 reads TGTGCCAGCAGTGGTACGGGGGGGGGCCGCAATGAGCAGTTCTTC.